The clone carrying this T cell receptor beta chain was counted ten times or more. Germline lookup yields CDR1 MDHEN and CDR2 SYDVKM. The CDR3 sequence is 15 residues long. V was clipped by 2 bases and J by 7 bases, with 16 bases between them. The data originate from a study of read filtering for tumor transcriptome and immune sequencing. Study in general: RNA-seq yielded only about 75 to 1,400 TCR reads, IR-seq about 3.5 to 11 million.

From about 400 ng of RNA, a library with molecular barcoded alpha/delta and beta/gamma adaptors was made. TCRdb ran MiXCR on the reads and lists one entry per CDR3 protein. Of 85,000 or so distinct CDR3 sequences in the sample, approximately 13% were seen once. The rearrangement uses TRBV28 and TRBJ2-3; D possibly corresponds to TRBD1 (5 bases). The specimen sequenced was a population of CD138-negative cells sorted from bone marrow. The TCR was taken from a donor aged 40 or over with multiple myeloma. The CDR3 DNA reads TGTGCCAGCAGTTTAAAGCCAGGGCCGATGAATACGCAGTATTTT. Its translation is CASSLKPGPMNTQYF.